The 27 T cell receptor beta chains below come from one sample, sequenced in a study of beta chain features in type 1 diabetes. The study reverse transcribed the entire isolated RNA, so it sequenced expressed TCRB transcripts. Assay used: immunoSEQ multiplex PCR; TCRdb lists only in-frame clones, some missing. The repertoire holds 120,000 to 150,000 clones, with around 50% as singletons. Sequences were obtained from Tregs from blood. The receptor source for this set is a man aged 18 to 30 in good health.

The chain joins TRBV19 to TRBJ1-1; 7 bases fit TRBD1. After removal of 7 bases from V and 0 bases from J, the junction contained 5 bases not matched to a gene. The germline gives CDR1 LNHDA, CDR2 SQIVND (reference sequence). There are 14 residues in the CDR3. The CDR3: CASIRQGLNTEAFF. The CDR3 region has the DNA TGTGCCAGTATTAGACAGGGATTGAACACTGAAGCTTTCTTT.

This clone has a handful of counts. The J gene is TRBJ2-7, the V gene TRBV18, with D possibly matching TRBD1 (5 bases). V was clipped by 3 bases and J by 3 bases, with 12 bases between them. Germline CDR1 KGHSH, CDR2 LQKENI. This CDR3 comprises 14 residues. CDR3 amino acids: CASSPFPTVYEQYF. The CDR3 region has the DNA TGTGCCAGCTCACCGTTCCCGACAGTCTACGAGCAGTACTTC.

This clone came up a few times. The V call is TRBV28, the J call TRBJ2-7; tentatively, D is TRBD1 (6 bases). The CDR3 has 14 residues. Looked up from germline, CDR1 is MDHEN and CDR2 is SYDVKM. V was shortened by 6 bases and J by 3 bases, with 15 bases between the two germline ends. CDR3 sequence: CASSFLDSLYEQYF. The CDR3 nucleotides are TGTGCCAGCAGCTTTCTGGACAGTCTCTACGAGCAGTACTTC.

This chain joins TRBV19 and TRBJ1-1; D might be TRBD1 (6 bases). CDR3 length equals 14 residues. V gave up 2 bases and J gave up 1 base, with 8 bases separating them. The germline V gene has CDR1 LNHDA and CDR2 SQIVND (reference sequence). The CDR3 sequence: CASSIQGPNTEAFF. Written as DNA, the CDR3 is TGTGCCAGTAGTATACAGGGGCCGAACACTGAAGCTTTCTTT.

V gene TRBV18 combines with J gene TRBJ2-1; weak D call: TRBD2 (5 bases). The ends were cut back, 3 bases at V and 6 bases at J, with 12 bases in the middle. Per the germline V gene, CDR1 is KGHSH and CDR2 is LQKENI. The CDR3 is made up of 14 amino acids. CDR3 coding DNA: TGTGCCAGCTCACCTCCCTGGAGCGGCAATGAGCAGTTCTTC. Translating it yields CASSPPWSGNEQFF.

This clone has only a few counts. The chain recombines TRBV4-3 with TRBJ2-7; TRBD2 matches 12 bases. Germline V CDR1 and CDR2: LGHNA, YSLEER. V lost 1 base, J lost 12 bases, and 4 bases stayed unmatched. This CDR3 has 13 amino acids. Written as DNA, the CDR3 is TGCGCCAGCAGCCAAGTGACTAGCGGGAGACGGTACTTC. Protein product: CASSQVTSGRRYF.

Only a few counts were recorded for this clone. The chain combines TRBV6-1 with TRBJ1-1; tentative D call: TRBD1 (6 bases). V lost 9 bases to trimming and J lost 1 base, with 18 bases between them. CDR1 MNHNS and CDR2 SASEGT come from the germline V gene. The CDR3 loop spans 15 amino acids. CDR3 sequence (DNA): TGTGCCAGTCCGAGGGGTACAGGGAGGAACACTGAAGCTTTCTTT. Its protein product is CASPRGTGRNTEAFF.

The V gene is TRBV5-1, the J gene TRBJ2-7; D is ambiguous. The germline gives CDR1 SGHRS, CDR2 YFSETQ. The CDR3 consists of 14 residues. Trimming removed 2 bases from V and 6 bases from J, with 15 bases in between. Here the CDR3 reads CASSLTAWRSEQYF. Written as DNA, the CDR3 is TGCGCCAGCAGCTTAACGGCCTGGCGGTCCGAGCAGTACTTC.

V is TRBV6-6 and J is TRBJ2-2; 10 bases match TRBD1. CDR1 is MNHNY and CDR2 is SVGAGI in the germline V gene (reference sequence). The CDR3 covers 13 residues. The junction had 2 bases not matched to a gene; V was cut back by 7 bases and J by 6 bases. Written as DNA, the CDR3 is TGTGCCAGCAACGGACAGGGGGCCGGGGAGCTGTTTTTT. Translating it yields CASNGQGAGELFF.

The chain joins TRBV7-8 to TRBJ2-5, with D maybe TRBD1 (6 bases). CDR3 length equals 13 residues. Trimming removed 3 bases at V and 4 bases at J, with 9 bases between. The germline gives CDR1 SGHVS, CDR2 FQNEAQ. The CDR3 DNA sequence: TGTGCCAGCAGCTTTATCAGGGGAGAGACCCAGTACTTC. Translated, it gives CASSFIRGETQYF.

V and J are TRBV7-6 and TRBJ2-7, with unresolved D. V was cut by 0 bases and J by 2 bases, with 8 bases left in between. The CDR3 extends over 14 amino acids. The germline V gene has CDR1 SGHVS and CDR2 FNYEAQ. CDR3 amino acids: CASSLAHTTYEQYF. In DNA, the CDR3 is TGTGCCAGCAGCTTAGCCCACACCACCTACGAGCAGTACTTC.

This clone came up a few times. The CDR3 nucleotides are TGTGCCAGCAGTTTCCCTTTAGGCGGTGTGGAGACCCAGTACTTC. This encodes CASSFPLGGVETQYF. The rearrangement joins TRBV6-5 to TRBJ2-5; D is unclear. CDR1 and CDR2 (germline): MNHEY, SVGAGI. The CDR3 covers 15 residues. The germline V and J ends were trimmed by 4 bases and 5 bases, with 17 bases remaining between them.

The CDR3: CASSGFDRPYQPQHF. CDR3 sequence (DNA): TGTGCCAGCAGCGGTTTTGACAGGCCCTATCAGCCCCAGCATTTT. The chain recombines TRBV28 with TRBJ1-5; tentative D call: TRBD1 (6 bases). Trimming removed 6 bases at V and 5 bases at J, with 17 bases between. The CDR3 consists of 15 residues. Germline V CDR1 and CDR2: MDHEN, SYDVKM.

The chain employs TRBV27 and TRBJ1-2; tentative D call: TRBD1 (6 bases). This CDR3 comprises 13 residues. Germline V lookup: CDR1 MNHEY, CDR2 SMNVEV (reference sequence). V lost 8 bases to trimming and J lost 7 bases, with 17 bases between them. In nucleotides, the CDR3 is TGTGCCAGCGCCTCGGGGGGGCTGCGTGGCTACACCTTC. Translation gives CASASGGLRGYTF.

The chain couples TRBV5-6 to TRBJ2-2, with 11 bases matching TRBD2. Germline V CDR1 and CDR2: SGHDT, YYEEEE. V gave up 7 bases and J gave up 6 bases; unmatched junction bases: 8. This CDR3 spans 15 amino acids. The DNA for the CDR3 is TGTGCCAGCGGTGCCATTAGCGGGGGGGCCGGGGAGCTGTTTTTT. Amino acid sequence: CASGAISGGAGELFF.

The chain links TRBV7-9 to TRBJ1-2, with a weak D call TRBD1 (6 bases). The CDR3 runs 15 residues. Trimming took 5 bases from V and 7 from J, leaving 20 bases between them. CDR1 and CDR2 from the germline V gene are SEHNR and FQNEAQ (reference sequence). DNA for the CDR3: TGTGCCAGCAGCACCATAGCCCCCACAGGGCTTGGCTACACCTTC. Protein: CASSTIAPTGLGYTF. Complete variable domain (other parts from reference TRBV7-9 and TRBJ1-2): DTGVSQNPRHKITKRGQNVTFRCDPISEHNRLYWYRQTLGQGPEFLTYFQNEAQLEKSRLLSDRFSAERPKGSFSTLEIQRTEQGDSAMYLCASSTIAPTGLGYTFGSGTRLTVV.

The gene calls are TRBV6-5 and TRBJ1-1; TRBD1 is a possible D gene (6 bases). Trimming removed 0 bases at V and 3 bases at J, with 11 bases between. Germline V gives CDR1 MNHEY, CDR2 SVGAGI. The CDR3 consists of 15 residues. The CDR3 DNA reads as TGTGCCAGCAGTTACTCGAACAGGGTGGACACTGAAGCTTTCTTT. It codes for CASSYSNRVDTEAFF.

The chain carries TRBV28 and TRBJ2-3; 9 bases are a match to TRBD1. V lost 3 bases, J lost 5 bases, and 6 bases stayed unmatched. Germline V gene data show CDR1 as MDHEN and CDR2 as SYDVKM. This CDR3 has 15 residues. The CDR3 sequence is CASSFWTGVLDTQYF. The DNA of the CDR3 is TGTGCCAGCAGTTTCTGGACAGGGGTTTTAGATACGCAGTATTTT.

V and J are TRBV11-1 and TRBJ2-1; 7 bases align to TRBD1. J was trimmed by 3 bases and V by 4 bases; bases with no gene match: 3. Per germline, CDR1 SGHAT and CDR2 FQDESV (reference sequence). The CDR3 is 14 amino acids. Here the CDR3 reads CASSSWDSYNEQFF. CDR3 nucleotides: TGTGCCAGCAGCTCGTGGGACAGCTACAATGAGCAGTTCTTC.

This clone came up a few times. The J gene is TRBJ1-2, the V gene TRBV5-1; D ambiguous. Germline CDR1 and CDR2: SGHRS and YFSETQ. This CDR3 region has 13 residues. The V end was cut by 3 bases, the J end by 5 bases, with 11 bases between. The CDR3 region is CASSSSYVYGYTF. The CDR3, as DNA: TGCGCCAGCAGCTCCTCCTACGTTTATGGCTACACCTTC.

Worth noting for this clone: This CDR3 is also generated by other DNA sequences in the sample. The genes are TRBV7-3 and TRBJ2-6, with a weak D call TRBD2 (5 bases). Trimming removed 5 bases at V and 0 bases at J, with 8 bases between. This CDR3 is built from 15 residues. Germline V gene data show CDR1 as SGHTA and CDR2 as FQGTGA. CDR3 in amino acids: CASSPGGSGANVLTF. The CDR3 DNA reads TGTGCCAGCAGCCCTGGAGGCTCTGGGGCCAACGTCCTGACTTTC.

This clone was detected only a few times. The chain joins TRBV7-3 to TRBJ2-3; 7 bases map to TRBD2. V shed 5 bases and J 4 bases; nucleotides not matched to a gene: 9. CDR1 is SGHTA and CDR2 is FQGTGA in the germline V gene. The CDR3 has 15 residues. The CDR3 region is CASSPVIAGADTQYF. The CDR3 DNA reads as TGTGCCAGCAGCCCAGTCATAGCGGGCGCAGATACGCAGTATTTT. Based on the CDR3 plus reference TRBV7-3 and TRBJ2-3, the full variable domain is GAGVSQTPSNKVTEKGKYVELRCDPISGHTALYWYRQSLGQGPEFLIYFQGTGAADDSGLPNDRFFAVRPEGSVSTLKIQRTERGDSAVYLCASSPVIAGADTQYFGPGTRLTVL.

The gene calls are TRBV6-5 and TRBJ2-7; the match to TRBD1 covers 7 bases. J lost 4 bases, V lost 3 bases, and 9 bases had no gene match. The CDR3 is 15 amino acids. The germline CDR1 and CDR2 sequences are MNHEY and SVGAGI. The CDR3, as DNA: TGTGCCAGCAGTTATTCCGGGACAGAATCTTACGAGCAGTACTTC. Amino acids: CASSYSGTESYEQYF.

There are a few counts of this clone. The J gene is TRBJ1-1, the V gene TRBV4-2; D perhaps matches TRBD1 (6 bases). Germline-derived CDR1 and CDR2 are LGHNA and YNFKEQ. CDR3 length equals 16 residues. V was cut by 0 bases and J by 4 bases, with 15 bases left in between. This chain's CDR3 is CASSQEGGGGGTEAFF. DNA of the CDR3: TGTGCCAGCAGCCAAGAAGGGGGGGGAGGCGGCACTGAAGCTTTCTTT.

This clone was seen just once. The chain joins TRBV7-9 to TRBJ1-6; unclear D gene. With 5 bases removed from V and 7 bases from J, the gap between germline ends came to 3 bases. CDR3 length: 11 residues. Germline loops: CDR1 SEHNR, CDR2 FQNEAQ (reference sequence). CDR3 in DNA: TGTGCCAGCAGCCTAAATTCACCCCTCCACTTT. Translated: CASSLNSPLHF. The entire variable domain, with the rest obtained from reference TRBV7-9 and TRBJ1-6, is as follows: DTGVSQNPRHKITKRGQNVTFRCDPISEHNRLYWYRQTLGQGPEFLTYFQNEAQLEKSRLLSDRFSAERPKGSFSTLEIQRTEQGDSAMYLCASSLNSPLHFGNGTRLTVT.

The chain combines TRBV9 with TRBJ2-1, with 8 nucleotides matching TRBD2. Looked up from germline, CDR1 is SGDLS and CDR2 is YYNGEE. The CDR3 spans 14 residues. Trimming took 3 bases from V and 7 from J; bases not matched to a gene: 6. This CDR3 reads CASSGRAGVNEQFF. In DNA form, the CDR3 reads TGTGCCAGCAGCGGAAGAGCGGGAGTTAATGAGCAGTTCTTC. Full variable domain (missing parts from reference TRBV9 and TRBJ2-1): DSGVTQTPKHLITATGQRVTLRCSPRSGDLSVYWYQQSLDQGLQFLIQYYNGEERAKGNILERFSAQQFPDLHSELNLSSLELGDSALYFCASSGRAGVNEQFFGPGTRLTVL.

The chain combines TRBV7-9 with TRBJ1-1; D is ambiguous. V was pared by 1 base and J by 3 bases, with 9 bases between. Germline lookup yields CDR1 SEHNR and CDR2 FQNEAQ (reference sequence). The CDR3 spans 14 residues. The CDR3 loop is CASSLVSGYTEAFF. The CDR3 DNA reads as TGTGCCAGCAGCTTAGTGTCGGGGTACACTGAAGCTTTCTTT.